The present entry profiles one T cell receptor (beta chain) with its context. This clonotype was detected only a few times. There is no known antigen for this receptor. Nothing much larger sits one base from this clone, and base qualities are not available. The sample comes from a study of human T cells and chemical hapten exposure (dated by TCRdb to the early 2020s). Study-wide context: For sensitization, 2% DPC in acetone was applied to a roughly 2 cm by roughly 2 cm area of upper inner arm skin. Weekly therapeutic DPC doses were additionally applied to the scalp of patients throughout the roughly 26-week study period. Patch tests used Finn chambers with 0.01% DPC on the upper back, scored after 6 days by International Contact Dermatitis Research Group standards. Alopecia areata with under or over 50% scalp involvement, alopecia totalis and alopecia universalis were represented in the patient cohort, which was mostly female. Libraries were pooled for sequencing, and per-sample TCR yields varied mainly because of small differences in library volumes within the pool. The study tracked peripheral blood TCR repertoire changes in vivo during primary and secondary sensitization to the hapten diphenylcyclopropenone (DPC) in alopecia patients. Blood samples were taken from patients before sensitization (week 0) and then at 2, 6 and about 24 weeks after DPC sensitization. Blood for TCR sequencing was provided by twenty-nine alopecia patients at one to four time points (pre-sensitization, 2, 6 and 24 weeks).

Study-wide findings and limitations: Expanded TCRs formed significantly more large CDR3 similarity clusters than pre-sensitization or healthy control sets, consistent with antigen-driven responses. Patch test score correlated positively with the number of PT1 expanded TCRs, reaching significance at thresholds 8, 16 and 32 but not at 4. After repeated subsampling, changes were observed in the strength of the expansion versus patch-test correlation and in the threshold at which the correlation became significant. Alopecia, a presumed autoimmune disease, was present in all patients, so the immune response of the patients might differ from that of healthy individuals. DPC sensitization did not change how many TCRs were above 1 in 1000 frequency, and no evidence was found of alterations in global repertoire structure.

The time point label for this specimen denotes: patch test 1, 2 weeks after DPC sensitization. The treatment or condition label of this sample denotes: therapeutic diphenylcyclopropenone sensitization with weekly scalp DPC. At every patch-test visit, the blood draw took place before the patch test was put on. To be eligible, patients had to be aged 18 to 70, diagnosed with alopecia and judged suitable for DPC therapy, while pregnant patients were excluded. Unfractionated whole blood was collected in Tempus Blood RNA tubes, and total RNA was extracted from that blood. Library preparation employed RACE. Sequenced on a NextSeq 500. During library preparation, unique molecular identifiers were attached to individual cDNA molecules so that TCRs could be counted quantitatively and reproducibly. Each blood RNA sample was used to sequence both TCR alpha and TCR beta chains. In the authors' own workflow: A median of roughly 99,000 TCRs per sample was observed, with a range of about 23,224 to 690,600. V, J and CDR3 annotation of the TCR reads was carried out using the Decombinator software suite. Every sample was subsampled to the same number of TCRs (28,000) for the PS versus PT1 abundance plots. TCRs were defined as expanded if absent before sensitization and observed at least eight times at the 2-week time point. Starting from the raw public reads, TCRdb applied fastp trimming at Q25, assembled clones with MiXCR and retained in-frame beta chains. Each record represents a unique CDR3 protein, reported with the most common genes and DNA among its rows. These V and J calls are TCRdb output, not the study's own analysis. The sample table shows about 340,000 distinct CDR3 sequences, and 6% to 8.5% are seen once. About 8% of the sample comes from the top ten.

The sequence was collected from a woman aged 18-29 years with alopecia areata. Some clones in this sample may be carry-over from other donors' samples. The sequenced sample was whole blood, obtained in connection with sensitization to the hapten diphenylcyclopropenone (DPC).

The CDR3 reads as follows: CASSYLIGTDEFF. The DNA sequence follows: TGTGCCAGCAGCTACCTTATTGGGACTGACGAGTTCTTC. The chain employs TRBV12-3 or TRBV12-4 and TRBJ2-1; the D segment could be TRBD2, given 6 matching bases. A distance of 20 bases separates the germline ends of V and J, which lose 6 bases and 14 bases respectively. From cysteine to phenylalanine, the CDR3 is 13 amino acids long. Solely the CDR3 DNA is kept, with 39 bases framed from the first base.